One TCR beta chain is described in this entry. A library of TCRbeta sequences, prepared with unique molecular identifiers, was generated. Each CDR3 protein is one row after TCRdb ran MiXCR on the PCR reads. The data show approximately 240,000 distinct CDR3 sequences, around 9.6% seen once. CDR1 is SGDLS, CDR2 YYNGEE, per germline. Trimming cost V 4 bases and J 4 bases; bases outside gene matches: 11. The CDR3 spans 18 residues. This entry is derived from a study of T-cell reconstitution after alpha-beta-depleted transplantation in children. Source: PBMCs from the stem cell graft donor, taken from the stem cell graft. V gene TRBV9 combines with J gene TRBJ2-2; the match to TRBD2 covers 12 bases. The TCR originated in a human donor who donated a stem cell graft to a child with acute lymphoblastic leukemia. CDR3 region: CASSPRSTSGGFTGELFF. CDR3 bases: TGTGCCAGCAGCCCCAGATCAACTAGCGGGGGGTTCACCGGGGAGCTGTTTTTT.